The next 18 T cell receptor beta chains were all read from a single sample in a study of blood T cell repertoires in COVID-19. Here immunoSEQ multiplex PCR was the method, and the copy in TCRdb shows in-frame clones only, minus some. The sample has under 250,000 clones, approximately 81% seen once. Specimen: peripheral blood. These receptors were taken from a woman in her sixties or seventies who had recovered from COVID-19.

The chain links TRBV9 to TRBJ2-7; D possibly corresponds to TRBD1 (7 bases). Germline V CDR1 and CDR2: SGDLS, YYNGEE. The length of the CDR3 is 16 residues. V was trimmed by 4 bases and J by 1 base, leaving 18 bases between them. The CDR3 reads CASSLYGAGGSYEQYF. The CDR3 DNA reads as TGTGCCAGCAGCCTCTACGGGGCAGGGGGGTCCTACGAGCAGTACTTC.

The chain links TRBV2 to TRBJ2-3; the match to TRBD2 covers 16 bases. Germline CDR1 is SNHLY and CDR2 is FYNNEI. Trimming at V came to 2 bases and at J to 5 bases, leaving 4 bases not matched to a gene. The CDR3 has 17 amino acids. The DNA of the CDR3 is TGTGCCAGCAGTGAACCGGGACTAGCGGGGGGGGAAGATACGCAGTATTTT. As protein: CASSEPGLAGGEDTQYF.

The gene calls are TRBV9 and TRBJ2-6; 7 bases fit TRBD2. The germline V gene has CDR1 SGDLS and CDR2 YYNGEE. After removal of 2 bases from V and 4 bases from J, the junction contained 6 bases not matched to a gene. CDR3 size: 16 residues. The DNA for the CDR3 is TGTGCCAGCAGCGTTTTGGGAGGGGCGGGGGCCAACGTCCTGACTTTC. This codes for CASSVLGGAGANVLTF.

The count of this clone is one. The CDR3 here is CASRTGTPFNYGYTF. CDR3 nucleotides: TGCGCCAGCAGGACCGGGACACCATTTAACTATGGCTACACCTTC. The chain employs TRBV5-1 and TRBJ1-2; weak D call: TRBD1 (6 bases). Deletions cut 5 bases from V and 1 base from J, with 15 bases between. In germline, CDR1 is SGHRS, CDR2 YFSETQ. The CDR3 runs to 15 residues. The full variable domain, with the rest looked up from reference TRBV5-1 and TRBJ1-2, is KAGVTQTPRYLIKTRGQQVTLSCSPISGHRSVSWYQQTPGQGLQFLFEYFSETQRNKGNFPGRFSGRQFSNSRSEMNVSTLELGDSALYLCASRTGTPFNYGYTFGSGTRLTVV.

CDR3 amino acids: CAWSGGQGEVNQPQHF. In DNA, the CDR3 is TGTGCCTGGAGTGGAGGACAGGGGGAAGTTAATCAGCCCCAGCATTTT. The J gene is TRBJ1-5, the V gene TRBV30, with TRBD1 matching over 10 bases. In germline, CDR1 is GTSNPN, CDR2 SVGIG (reference sequence). J lost 4 bases, V lost 1 base, and 7 bases had no gene match. The CDR3 runs to 16 residues.

The rearrangement uses TRBV5-3 and TRBJ2-5, with a possible D match to TRBD2 (5 bases). TRBV5-3 is classed as an ORF, of uncertain function. This CDR3 comprises 16 residues. Trimming took 3 bases from V and 5 from J, leaving 20 bases between them. DNA for the CDR3: TGTGCCAGAAGCTACCCGGCCTGCCGGCGAGGGGAGACCCAGTACTTC. Translating it yields CARSYPACRRGETQYF.

The rearrangement links TRBV7-2 to TRBJ1-4; D ambiguous. The germline V gene has CDR1 SGHTA and CDR2 FQGNSA. The V and J ends lost 6 bases and 0 bases respectively, with 8 bases between them. The CDR3 has 14 residues. The CDR3 sequence: CASSTRATNEKLFF. CDR3 in DNA: TGTGCCAGCAGTACGAGAGCAACTAATGAAAAACTGTTTTTT.

The chain joins TRBV6-5 to TRBJ1-2, with D tentatively TRBD1 (5 bases). There are 14 residues in the CDR3. CDR1 is MNHEY and CDR2 is SVGAGI in the germline V gene. The V gene lost 6 bases and the J gene lost 5 bases, with 16 bases spanning the gap. The CDR3 DNA reads as TGTGCCAGCAGGGGGCCGGACATCTTATATGGCTACACCTTC. It is translated as CASRGPDILYGYTF.

This chain links TRBV29-1 with TRBJ2-3; 7 bases are a match to TRBD2. The trim removed 1 base at V and 1 base at J, leaving 5 bases unmatched. Germline-derived CDR1 and CDR2 are SQVTM and ANQGSEA. CDR3 length equals 15 residues. Written as DNA, the CDR3 is TGCAGCGTTGAAGGGGGCCGGGGGGGCACAGATACGCAGTATTTT. Translating it yields CSVEGGRGGTDTQYF.

The rearrangement uses TRBV9 and TRBJ2-5; 9 positions match TRBD1. CDR1 and CDR2 (germline): SGDLS, YYNGEE. The CDR3 is 15 residues long. Trimming at V came to 4 bases and at J to 0 bases, leaving 4 bases not matched to a gene. The DNA for the CDR3 is TGTGCCAGCAGCCCCCGGGACAGGGACCAAGAGACCCAGTACTTC. This codes for CASSPRDRDQETQYF.

This clone was counted a single time. The V and J genes are TRBV5-6 and TRBJ2-3, with 7 bases that match TRBD2. Trimming removed 6 bases from V and 6 bases from J; junction bases left unmatched: 16. Germline V gene sequence: CDR1 SGHDT, CDR2 YYEEEE. CDR3 length: 16 amino acids. This chain's CDR3 is CASTTASGVYLDTQYF. The CDR3 nucleotides are TGTGCCAGCACTACGGCGAGCGGGGTTTATCTTGATACGCAGTATTTT.

The J gene is TRBJ2-3, the V gene TRBV18, with D possibly TRBD1 on 5 matching bases. The length of the CDR3 is 15 residues. Trimming left V 0 bases short and J 6 bases short, with 13 bases between. Per germline, CDR1 KGHSH and CDR2 LQKENI. The CDR3 reads CASSPPQGLADTQYF. For the CDR3, the DNA is TGTGCCAGCTCACCACCGCAGGGTTTGGCGGATACGCAGTATTTT.

This chain uses TRBV6-6 with TRBJ2-3; 9 bases are a match to TRBD2. The CDR3 covers 16 residues. Germline-derived CDR1 and CDR2 are MNHNY and SVGAGI (reference sequence). Unmatched junction bases numbered 6, after V lost 0 bases and J lost 5 bases. The DNA of the CDR3 is TGTGCCAGCAGTTACTCTGCGGGGGGGCCTGTAGATACGCAGTATTTT. It codes for CASSYSAGGPVDTQYF.

The rearrangement links TRBV27 to TRBJ1-5; 11 nucleotides line up with TRBD1. Per the germline V gene, CDR1 is MNHEY and CDR2 is SMNVEV (reference sequence). V lost 8 bases to trimming and J lost 7 bases; unmatched junction nucleotides: 10. This CDR3 is 15 amino acids long. CDR3 DNA sequence: TGTGCCAGCCCCTTCGGACAGGGGGCAGTCCAGCCCCAGCATTTT. As protein: CASPFGQGAVQPQHF.

The chain employs TRBV6-5 and TRBJ2-5, with 7 bases matching TRBD1. Germline V gene sequence: CDR1 MNHEY, CDR2 SVGAGI. V lost 6 bases to trimming and J lost 2 bases; unmatched junction nucleotides: 9. This CDR3 has 15 residues. Here the CDR3 reads CASSGNPGQQETQYF. The CDR3 DNA reads as TGTGCCAGCAGCGGCAACCCGGGACAGCAAGAGACCCAGTACTTC.

The chain has TRBV4-3 and TRBJ1-1; TRBD1 agrees at 8 bases. V lost 4 bases, J lost 4 bases, and 8 bases stayed unmatched. CDR1 is LGHNA, CDR2 YSLEER, per germline. The CDR3 contains 15 residues. The CDR3 spells CASSLVTGGFTEAFF. The CDR3 DNA follows: TGCGCCAGCAGCCTTGTCACAGGGGGTTTCACTGAAGCTTTCTTT.

A single count supports this clone. The genes are TRBV19 and TRBJ1-1; maybe TRBD1 (5 bases). The CDR3 is 15 amino acids. With 3 bases removed from V and 3 bases from J, the gap between germline ends came to 14 bases. Germline V gene lookup returns CDR1 LNHDA and CDR2 SQIVND (reference sequence). The CDR3 spells CASSMVAGGYTEAFF. The CDR3 DNA follows: TGTGCCAGTAGTATGGTAGCCGGGGGATACACTGAAGCTTTCTTT.

The sample holds one count of this clone. The chain employs TRBV5-8 and TRBJ2-1, with a tentative D call TRBD1 (5 bases). The CDR3 has 12 residues. Germline lookup yields CDR1 SGHTS and CDR2 YDEGEE. V was trimmed by 1 base and J by 10 bases, leaving 9 bases between them. The CDR3 DNA is TGTGCCAGCAGCTTGATGGCAGGGGAGCAGTTCTTC. Amino acid sequence: CASSLMAGEQFF.